The 18 T cell receptor beta chains given below trace back to one sample, sequenced in a study of cytomegalovirus exposure and HLA in healthy donors. A multiplex PCR was run with 60 Vbeta primers and 13 Jbeta primers. Produced via immunoSEQ multiplex PCR; TCRdb's table is partial and in-frame only. The profile shows 90,000 to 100,000 clones, around four fifths of them singletons. The sequenced material came from PBMCs. All receptors come from a woman in her fifties or sixties in good health and CMV-seronegative.

V is TRBV9 and J is TRBJ2-3, with TRBD2 matching over 11 bases. Germline V gives CDR1 SGDLS, CDR2 YYNGEE. This CDR3 contains 18 residues. V dropped 4 bases and J dropped 3; count of bases not matched to a gene: 13. Here the CDR3 reads CASSTIAGGPLGTDTQYF. In DNA, the CDR3 is TGTGCCAGCAGCACAATAGCGGGGGGGCCTTTGGGGACAGATACGCAGTATTTT.

The V gene is TRBV29-1, the J gene TRBJ1-2, with D hard to call. CDR1 SQVTM and CDR2 ANQGSEA come from the germline V gene. The length of the CDR3 is 11 residues. Deletions cut 7 bases from V and 6 bases from J, with 12 bases between. CDR3 residues: CSGRTSDGYTF. Here the CDR3 DNA reads TGCAGCGGGCGGACTTCGGATGGCTACACCTTC.

This clone was detected once. The chain recombines TRBV7-2 with TRBJ2-1; D is perhaps TRBD2 (6 bases). Looked up from germline, CDR1 is SGHTA and CDR2 is FQGNSA. Trimming took off 2 bases at V and 6 bases at J, with 8 bases between the two ends. The CDR3 has 13 amino acids. CDR3 residues: CASSLRGLNEQFF. CDR3 bases: TGTGCCAGCAGCTTACGGGGACTCAATGAGCAGTTCTTC.

There are a few counts of this clone. The chain employs TRBV7-2 and TRBJ2-5; 7 bases agree with TRBD1. Trimming cost V 2 bases and J 5 bases; bases outside gene matches: 11. This CDR3 region has 16 residues. The germline CDR1 and CDR2 sequences are SGHTA and FQGNSA. The CDR3 region is CASSLSSSQGPETQYF. In nucleotides, the CDR3 is TGTGCCAGCAGCTTATCGTCCTCACAGGGGCCGGAGACCCAGTACTTC.

This clone has only a few counts. The rearrangement uses TRBV6-5 and TRBJ2-1; the match to TRBD2 covers 8 bases. CDR1 MNHEY and CDR2 SVGAGI come from the germline V gene. V trimming: 6 bases; J trimming: 6 bases; junction bases outside the gene matches: 7. This CDR3 is 14 amino acids long. CDR3 DNA: TGTGCCAGCAGCCGTCCTCTAGCGGGCAATGAGCAGTTCTTC. This codes for CASSRPLAGNEQFF.

The gene calls are TRBV18 and TRBJ2-7, with 9 bases identical to TRBD1. The ends lost 5 bases at V and 1 base at J; junction bases unmatched: 6. Germline values: CDR1 KGHSH, CDR2 LQKENI. There are 15 residues in the CDR3. CDR3 sequence: CASSSPQGASYEQYF. CDR3 in DNA: TGTGCCAGCTCAAGTCCACAGGGGGCATCCTACGAGCAGTACTTC.

This clone was seen just once. This sequence joins TRBV5-1 and TRBJ1-2, with 9 nucleotides matching TRBD1. CDR1 is SGHRS and CDR2 is YFSETQ in the germline V gene. This CDR3 comprises 15 residues. Trimming cost V 1 base and J 4 bases; bases outside gene matches: 5. The CDR3 loop is CASSLQTGGSYGYTF. The DNA of the CDR3 is TGCGCCAGCAGCTTGCAGACAGGGGGGAGCTATGGCTACACCTTC.

The rearrangement links TRBV6-6 to TRBJ1-5; 10 nucleotides match TRBD1. Trimming removed 6 bases from V and 5 bases from J; junction bases left unmatched: 4. Germline CDR1 is MNHNY and CDR2 is SVGAGI (reference sequence). The CDR3 is made up of 14 amino acids. The DNA for the CDR3 is TGTGCCAGCAGAGAGACAGGGGGCGATCAGCCCCAGCATTTT. It encodes CASRETGGDQPQHF.

This clone appeared a single time. V and J are TRBV9 and TRBJ2-2; D is perhaps TRBD1 (7 bases). Germline V CDR1 and CDR2: SGDLS, YYNGEE. Deletions cut 4 bases from V and 2 bases from J, with 18 bases between. The CDR3 spans 17 residues. Here the CDR3 DNA reads TGTGCCAGCAGCTCCCTCGCGGGGACAGTCAACACCGGGGAGCTGTTTTTT. It encodes CASSSLAGTVNTGELFF.

The chain couples TRBV25-1 to TRBJ1-2, with D perhaps matching TRBD1 (6 bases). V lost 5 bases and J lost 3, with 16 bases in between. The germline V gene has CDR1 MGHDK and CDR2 SYGVNS. CDR3 length: 15 amino acids. The CDR3 loop is CASSPGGPGDYGYTF. The DNA of the CDR3 is TGTGCCAGCAGTCCTGGGGGCCCCGGGGACTATGGCTACACCTTC.

The rearrangement links TRBV2 to TRBJ2-1; D perhaps matches TRBD2 (5 bases). There are 13 residues in the CDR3. Trimming took off 2 bases at V and 10 bases at J, with 12 bases between the two ends. Germline lookup yields CDR1 SNHLY and CDR2 FYNNEI. The CDR3 DNA is TGTGCCAGCAGTGAAAGGAGGAGCAGCGAGCAGTTCTTC. Encoded protein: CASSERRSSEQFF. The full variable domain, its missing parts supplied by reference TRBV2 and TRBJ2-1, is EPEVTQTPSHQVTQMGQEVILRCVPISNHLYFYWYRQILGQKVEFLVSFYNNEISEKSEIFDDQFSVERPDGSNFTLKIRSTKLEDSAMYFCASSERRSSEQFFGPGTRLTVL.

This clone was seen just once. The rearrangement links TRBV7-8 to TRBJ1-2; possible D gene TRBD1, 5 bases. The V gene's germline CDR1 is SGHVS and CDR2 FQNEAQ. The CDR3 totals 16 residues. V gave up 1 base and J gave up 4 bases, with 16 bases separating them. CDR3: CASSLERVGGFYGYTF. The CDR3 nucleotides read TGTGCCAGCAGCTTAGAGAGGGTGGGGGGTTTCTATGGCTACACCTTC.

The V and J genes are TRBV2 and TRBJ1-1; D unresolved. V lost 8 bases and J 8 bases, leaving 15 bases between the germline ends. Germline CDR1 is SNHLY and CDR2 is FYNNEI. The CDR3 runs 12 residues. CDR3 nucleotide sequence: TGTGCCAGCCAATCGAGGGTGGGGGAAGCTTTCTTT. Translated: CASQSRVGEAFF.

This clone was detected only a few times. V gene TRBV5-6 combines with J gene TRBJ2-5; 8 bases line up with TRBD1. This CDR3 comprises 14 residues. CDR1 and CDR2 from the germline V gene are SGHDT and YYEEEE. The junction had 3 bases not matched to a gene; V was cut back by 0 bases and J by 5 bases. The CDR3 region is CASSLAGGLETQYF. The CDR3 bases are TGTGCCAGCAGCTTGGCAGGGGGCTTGGAGACCCAGTACTTC.

The chain carries TRBV23-1 and TRBJ1-5; D not certain. TRBV23-1 is an ORF for which the function is uncertain. The CDR3 has 14 amino acids. Trimming removed 8 bases from V and 3 bases from J, with 14 bases in between. Written as DNA, the CDR3 is TGCGCCAGCCCGCACCCGACACTCAATCAGCCCCAGCATTTT. This encodes CASPHPTLNQPQHF.

The V and J genes are TRBV5-1 and TRBJ1-2; the match to TRBD1 covers 9 bases. Trimming took 0 bases from V and 4 from J; bases not matched to a gene: 1. This CDR3 contains 14 residues. CDR1 is SGHRS and CDR2 is YFSETQ in the germline V gene. For the CDR3, the DNA is TGCGCCAGCAGCTTGGAGGGACAGGGCTATGGCTACACCTTC. Translating gives CASSLEGQGYGYTF.

With respect to this clone: One junction end does not reproduce the germline sequence, and a read error may be involved. The genes are TRBV30 and TRBJ2-5, with 7 bases lining up with TRBD1. The CDR3 consists of 14 residues. Per the germline V gene, CDR1 is GTSNPN and CDR2 is SVGIG (reference sequence). CDR3 sequence reads: CAWSVIGTEETQHF. CDR3 coding DNA: TGTGCCTGGAGTGTAATAGGGACAGAAGAGACCCAGCACTTC.

This clone was detected only a few times. The rearrangement uses TRBV29-1 and TRBJ2-7, with 7 bases identical to TRBD1. Germline V CDR1 and CDR2: SQVTM, ANQGSEA. The CDR3 is made up of 15 amino acids. The ends lost 1 base at V and 2 bases at J; junction bases unmatched: 8. The CDR3 loop is CSVEVTGKGAYEQYF. CDR3 DNA: TGCAGCGTTGAAGTGACAGGGAAGGGGGCCTACGAGCAGTACTTC.